This T cell receptor (beta chain) is from a study of patients and donors after allogeneic stem cell transplantation. Trimming left V 6 bases short and J 7 bases short, with 18 bases between. There are 14 residues in the CDR3. Via MiXCR, TCRdb re-called the RT-PCR reads, giving one row per CDR3 protein. Of 800,000 to 1,000,000 distinct CDR3 sequences listed, 15% to 20% are singletons. The chain has TRBV12-3 or TRBV12-4 and TRBJ1-2, with D perhaps TRBD1 (6 bases). Sequencing input: blood, either unsorted or a sorted T cell fraction (not recorded which). This clonotype was sampled from a human donor who was either an allogeneic HSCT recipient or a stem cell or donor lymphocyte infusion donor (not recorded which). It is not recorded whose cells these are; they may come from a transplant donor. CDR3 sequence (DNA): TGTGCCAGCAGGCTGGACACCGAGGGGGGTGGCTACACCTTC. This codes for CASRLDTEGGGYTF.